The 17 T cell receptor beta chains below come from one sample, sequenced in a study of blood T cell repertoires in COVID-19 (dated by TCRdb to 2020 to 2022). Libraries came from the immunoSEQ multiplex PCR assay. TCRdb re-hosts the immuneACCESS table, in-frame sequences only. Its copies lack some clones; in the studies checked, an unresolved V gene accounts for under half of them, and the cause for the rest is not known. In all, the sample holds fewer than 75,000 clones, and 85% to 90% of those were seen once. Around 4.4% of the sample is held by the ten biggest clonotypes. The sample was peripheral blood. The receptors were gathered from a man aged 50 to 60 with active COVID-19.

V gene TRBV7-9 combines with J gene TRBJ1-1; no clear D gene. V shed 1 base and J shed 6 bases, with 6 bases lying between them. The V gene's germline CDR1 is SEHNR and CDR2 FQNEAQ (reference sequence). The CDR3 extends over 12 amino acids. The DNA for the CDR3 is TGTGCCAGCAGCTTAGGTCATCCTGAAGCTTTCTTT. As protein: CASSLGHPEAFF.

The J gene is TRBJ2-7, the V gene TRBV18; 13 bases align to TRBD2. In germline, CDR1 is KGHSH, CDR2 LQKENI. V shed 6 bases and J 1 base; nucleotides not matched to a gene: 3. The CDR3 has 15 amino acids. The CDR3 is CASSGLAGFSYEQYF. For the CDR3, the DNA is TGTGCCAGCTCGGGACTAGCGGGATTTTCCTACGAGCAGTACTTC.

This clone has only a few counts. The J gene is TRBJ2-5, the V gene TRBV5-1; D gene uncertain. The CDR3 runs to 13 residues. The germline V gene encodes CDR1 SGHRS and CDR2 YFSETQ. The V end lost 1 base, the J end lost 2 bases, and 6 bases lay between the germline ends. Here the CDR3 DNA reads TGCGCCAGCAGCTTGTCCCTACAAGAGACCCAGTACTTC. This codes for CASSLSLQETQYF.

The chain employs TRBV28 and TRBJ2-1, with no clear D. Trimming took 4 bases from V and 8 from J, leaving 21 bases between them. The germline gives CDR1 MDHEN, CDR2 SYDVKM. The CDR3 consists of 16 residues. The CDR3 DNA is TGTGCCAGCAGTTCCCTTATAGACACCAGATTCGATGAGCAGTTCTTC. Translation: CASSSLIDTRFDEQFF.

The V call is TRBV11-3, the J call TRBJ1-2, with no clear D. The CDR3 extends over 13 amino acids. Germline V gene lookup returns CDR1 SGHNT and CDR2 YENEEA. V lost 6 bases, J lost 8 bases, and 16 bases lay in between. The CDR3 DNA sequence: TGTGCCAGCAGAAGGTCCGGGGTGGAGGGCTACACCTTC. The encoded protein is CASRRSGVEGYTF.

CDR3 coding DNA: TGCGCCAGCAGCTCAACTGGACAGGGGGGGATTGAAGCTTTCTTT. It encodes CASSSTGQGGIEAFF. This chain uses TRBV5-1 with TRBJ1-1, with 10 bases fitting TRBD1. Trimming removed 3 bases from V and 7 bases from J; junction bases left unmatched: 9. The CDR3 has 15 amino acids. Germline values: CDR1 SGHRS, CDR2 YFSETQ.

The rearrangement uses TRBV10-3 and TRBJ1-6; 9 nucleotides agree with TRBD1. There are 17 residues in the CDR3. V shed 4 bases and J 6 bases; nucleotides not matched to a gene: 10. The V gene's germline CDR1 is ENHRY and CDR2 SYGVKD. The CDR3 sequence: CAISANVGTGTNSPLHF. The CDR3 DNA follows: TGTGCCATCAGTGCCAACGTTGGGACAGGGACTAATTCACCCCTCCACTTT.

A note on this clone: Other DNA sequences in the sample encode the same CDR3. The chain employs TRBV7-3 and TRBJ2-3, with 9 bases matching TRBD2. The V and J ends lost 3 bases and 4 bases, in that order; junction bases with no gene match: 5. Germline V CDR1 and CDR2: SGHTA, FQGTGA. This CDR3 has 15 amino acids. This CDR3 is CASSLTGLASDTQYF. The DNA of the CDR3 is TGTGCCAGCAGCTTGACGGGACTAGCTTCAGATACGCAGTATTTT.

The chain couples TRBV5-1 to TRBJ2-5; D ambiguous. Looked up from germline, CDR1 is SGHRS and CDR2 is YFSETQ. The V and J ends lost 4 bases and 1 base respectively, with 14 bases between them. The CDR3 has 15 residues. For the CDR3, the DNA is TGCGCCAGCAGCCCTGGCGGCGGTTTCCAAGAGACCCAGTACTTC. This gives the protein CASSPGGGFQETQYF.

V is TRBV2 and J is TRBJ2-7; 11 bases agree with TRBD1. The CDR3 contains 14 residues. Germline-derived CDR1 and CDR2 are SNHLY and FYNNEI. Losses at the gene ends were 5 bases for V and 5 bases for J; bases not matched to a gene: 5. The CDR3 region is CASSYRTGGDEQYF. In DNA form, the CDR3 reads TGTGCCAGCAGTTACCGGACAGGGGGCGACGAGCAGTACTTC.

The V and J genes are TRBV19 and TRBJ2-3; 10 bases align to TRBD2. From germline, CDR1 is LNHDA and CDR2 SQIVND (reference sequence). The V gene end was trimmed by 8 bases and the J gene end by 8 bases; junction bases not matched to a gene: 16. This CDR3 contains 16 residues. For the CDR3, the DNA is TGTGCCAGTTCAAAATATAGCGGGGGGTGGCCGGTTACGCAGTATTTT. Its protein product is CASSKYSGGWPVTQYF. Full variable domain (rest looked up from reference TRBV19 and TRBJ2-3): DGGITQSPKYLFRKEGQNVTLSCEQNLNHDAMYWYRQDPGQGLRLIYYSQIVNDFQKGDIAEGYSVSREKKESFPLTVTSAQKNPTAFYLCASSKYSGGWPVTQYFGPGTRLTVL.

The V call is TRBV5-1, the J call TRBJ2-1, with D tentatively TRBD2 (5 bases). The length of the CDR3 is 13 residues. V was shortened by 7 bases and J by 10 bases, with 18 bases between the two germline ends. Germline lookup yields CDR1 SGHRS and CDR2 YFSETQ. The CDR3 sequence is CASSTGISGEQFF. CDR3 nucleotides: TGCGCCAGCTCCACTGGGATTTCGGGGGAGCAGTTCTTC.

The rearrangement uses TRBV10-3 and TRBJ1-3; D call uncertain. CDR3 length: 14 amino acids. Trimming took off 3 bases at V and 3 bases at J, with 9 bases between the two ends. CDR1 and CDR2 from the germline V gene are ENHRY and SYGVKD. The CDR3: CAISETAVGNTIYF. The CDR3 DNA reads TGTGCCATCAGTGAAACAGCTGTTGGAAACACCATATATTTT.

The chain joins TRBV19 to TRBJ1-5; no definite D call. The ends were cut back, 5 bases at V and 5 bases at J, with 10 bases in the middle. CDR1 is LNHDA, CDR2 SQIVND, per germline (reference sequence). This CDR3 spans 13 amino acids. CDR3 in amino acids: CASSSSPYQPQHF. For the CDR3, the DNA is TGTGCCAGTAGTTCCTCCCCTTATCAGCCCCAGCATTTT.

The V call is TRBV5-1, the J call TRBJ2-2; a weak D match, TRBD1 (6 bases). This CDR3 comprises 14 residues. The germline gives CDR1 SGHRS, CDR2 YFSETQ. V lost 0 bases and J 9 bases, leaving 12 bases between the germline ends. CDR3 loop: CASSLEGDRRELFF. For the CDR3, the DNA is TGCGCCAGCAGCTTGGAGGGGGATCGTAGGGAGCTGTTTTTT.

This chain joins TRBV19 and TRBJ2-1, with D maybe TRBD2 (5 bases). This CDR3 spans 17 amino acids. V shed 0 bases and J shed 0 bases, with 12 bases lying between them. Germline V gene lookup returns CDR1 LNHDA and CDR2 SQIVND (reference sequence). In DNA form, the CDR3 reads TGTGCCAGTAGTATAGATCCCAGCGGACTCTCCTACAATGAGCAGTTCTTC. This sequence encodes CASSIDPSGLSYNEQFF.

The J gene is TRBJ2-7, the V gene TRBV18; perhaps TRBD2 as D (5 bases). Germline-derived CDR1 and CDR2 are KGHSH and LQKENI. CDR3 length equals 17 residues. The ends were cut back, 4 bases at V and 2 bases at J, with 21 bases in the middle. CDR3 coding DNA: TGTGCCAGCTCACTCGGGAATTCGGAAGCCCTCACCTACGAGCAGTACTTC. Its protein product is CASSLGNSEALTYEQYF.